This T cell receptor beta chain emerged from a study of blood T cell repertoires in COVID-19. Turning to the study itself: PBMCs, B-cell-depleted T cells, or T cells were the source of the cDNA or gDNA that made up the material.

Repertoires were generated with immunoSEQ multiplex PCR, while TCRdb's copy carries only in-frame clones and drops some. The table lists roughly 150,000 clones, approximately 91% of them singletons, with about 5.3% in the top ten. This clone was seen only a few times. Per the germline V gene, CDR1 is KGHSH and CDR2 is LQKENI. This CDR3 has 15 amino acids. Trimming cost V 2 bases and J 3 bases, with 11 bases left between them. In Seattle, patients joined the study during active infection and were tracked longitudinally. The specimen was peripheral blood. The chain employs TRBV18 and TRBJ1-3, with D maybe TRBD1 (5 bases). This sequence was found in a man younger than 30 with COVID-19, enrolled during active disease. The CDR3 DNA reads as TGTGCCAGCTCACCAACCGGGGGAGGTGGAAACACCATATATTTT. Translating it yields CASSPTGGGGNTIYF. Full variable domain (remainder filled in from reference TRBV18 and TRBJ1-3): NAGVMQNPRHLVRRRGQEARLRCSPMKGHSHVYWYRQLPEEGLKFMVYLQKENIIDESGMPKERFSAEFPKEGPSILRIQQVVRGDSAAYFCASSPTGGGGNTIYFGEGSWLTVV.